These 9 T cell receptor beta chains came from one sample sequenced in a study of blood T cell repertoires in COVID-19. Clones were read by immunoSEQ multiplex PCR, and TCRdb kept only the in-frame ones, dropping some. The table has roughly 56,000 clones, more than 75% seen once. The sample comprised peripheral blood. Every receptor here comes from a man aged 45 to 65 with active COVID-19.

This chain joins TRBV25-1 and TRBJ2-7; D might be TRBD1 (5 bases). The V end was cut by 5 bases, the J end by 7 bases, with 24 bases between. There are 16 residues in the CDR3. Germline CDR1 MGHDK, CDR2 SYGVNS. CDR3 sequence (DNA): TGTGCCAGCAGTTCCCGCCCGTCGGACCCGGCAGGGGAGCAGTACTTC. Protein: CASSSRPSDPAGEQYF.

The chain has TRBV7-2 and TRBJ2-7; 10 bases agree with TRBD2. The germline V gene encodes CDR1 SGHTA and CDR2 FQGNSA. The V and J ends lost 1 base and 2 bases, in that order; junction bases with no gene match: 5. This CDR3 comprises 16 residues. CDR3 nucleotides: TGTGCCAGCAGCTTAGGCGGAGCGGGAGGGGCCTACGAGCAGTACTTC. Its protein product is CASSLGGAGGAYEQYF.

V gene TRBV7-8 combines with J gene TRBJ2-3, with 11 positions matching TRBD2. The CDR3 has 17 amino acids. The trim removed 0 bases at V and 3 bases at J, leaving 5 bases unmatched. CDR1 and CDR2 (germline): SGHVS, FQNEAQ. The CDR3 protein is CASSLARTSGSTDTQYF. The CDR3 DNA sequence: TGTGCCAGCAGCTTAGCGAGGACTAGCGGGTCTACAGATACGCAGTATTTT.

V is TRBV5-1 and J is TRBJ2-1; D gene unclear. CDR1 is SGHRS, CDR2 YFSETQ, per germline. This CDR3 spans 15 amino acids. V was clipped by 0 bases and J by 2 bases, with 9 bases between them. The CDR3 DNA reads TGCGCCAGCAGCTTGGAGGCACAGACCTACAATGAGCAGTTCTTC. Its translation is CASSLEAQTYNEQFF.

This clone is a singleton in its sample. The chain employs TRBV19 and TRBJ2-5; 7 bases are shared with TRBD2. This CDR3 region has 15 residues. V shed 6 bases and J 4 bases; nucleotides not matched to a gene: 11. The V gene's germline CDR1 is LNHDA and CDR2 SQIVND (reference sequence). As DNA, the CDR3 is TGTGCCAGTAGATCCTTGGGAGGGGCGAGAGAGACCCAGTACTTC. Residues: CASRSLGGARETQYF.

The sample holds a few counts of this clone. V usage is TRBV9 and J usage is TRBJ2-2; weak D call: TRBD1 (5 bases). The CDR3 runs 14 residues. Germline CDR1 and CDR2: SGDLS and YYNGEE. Trimming stripped 3 bases from V and 2 bases from J, with 8 bases between. Written as DNA, the CDR3 is TGTGCCAGCAGCGGAAGGGGAAACACCGGGGAGCTGTTTTTT. Translating it yields CASSGRGNTGELFF.

The gene calls are TRBV6-5 and TRBJ1-1, with unresolved D. With 4 bases removed from V and 0 bases from J, the gap between germline ends came to 6 bases. This CDR3 has 13 amino acids. In germline, CDR1 is MNHEY, CDR2 SVGAGI. The CDR3 coding sequence is TGTGCCAGCAGTTTAGAAGTGAACACTGAAGCTTTCTTT. Residues: CASSLEVNTEAFF.

CDR3 in amino acids: CASSGGKNSPLHF. The CDR3 DNA reads TGCGCCAGTTCAGGGGGGAAAAATTCACCCCTCCACTTT. The chain joins TRBV23-1 to TRBJ1-6, with 7 bases lining up with TRBD1. TRBV23-1 is noted as an ORF with a role that remains uncertain. Trimming cost V 9 bases and J 7 bases; bases outside gene matches: 6. The CDR3 loop spans 13 amino acids.

The chain combines TRBV28 with TRBJ1-2; a possible D gene is TRBD1 (5 bases). Germline assignment: CDR1 MDHEN and CDR2 SYDVKM. The V end was cut by 6 bases, the J end by 4 bases, with 12 bases between. This CDR3 region has 13 residues. CDR3 in amino acids: CASSFGHSYGYTF. The CDR3 coding sequence is TGTGCCAGCAGCTTTGGACATAGCTATGGCTACACCTTC.